This T cell receptor (beta chain) comes out of a study of blood T cell repertoires in COVID-19. Study background: Acute and convalescent COVID-19 specimens originated in the United States, Italy and Spain. T cells, B-cell-depleted T cells, or PBMCs supplied cDNA or gDNA.

Germline CDR1 reads ENHRY; CDR2 reads SYGVKD. CDR3 length equals 16 residues. V lost 2 bases to trimming and J lost 0 bases; unmatched junction nucleotides: 0. Per the original data handling: Amplified reference gene primers provided the basis for estimating nucleated cell counts. Sequencing was performed with immunoSEQ multiplex PCR; in TCRdb, only in-frame clones are kept and a portion is missing. The V and J calls and the clone size are those of that table, but D and trimming were determined from the DNA. The data contain 70,000 to 95,000 clones, 88% of them singletons. Material: peripheral blood. The sequence was obtained from a woman aged 70 to 79 with acute or convalescent COVID-19. V is TRBV10-3 and J is TRBJ2-3, with TRBD2 matching 12 bases. The CDR3, as DNA: TGTGCCATCAGTGAGGGACTAGCGGGGAGCACAGATACGCAGTATTTT. It yields the protein CAISEGLAGSTDTQYF.